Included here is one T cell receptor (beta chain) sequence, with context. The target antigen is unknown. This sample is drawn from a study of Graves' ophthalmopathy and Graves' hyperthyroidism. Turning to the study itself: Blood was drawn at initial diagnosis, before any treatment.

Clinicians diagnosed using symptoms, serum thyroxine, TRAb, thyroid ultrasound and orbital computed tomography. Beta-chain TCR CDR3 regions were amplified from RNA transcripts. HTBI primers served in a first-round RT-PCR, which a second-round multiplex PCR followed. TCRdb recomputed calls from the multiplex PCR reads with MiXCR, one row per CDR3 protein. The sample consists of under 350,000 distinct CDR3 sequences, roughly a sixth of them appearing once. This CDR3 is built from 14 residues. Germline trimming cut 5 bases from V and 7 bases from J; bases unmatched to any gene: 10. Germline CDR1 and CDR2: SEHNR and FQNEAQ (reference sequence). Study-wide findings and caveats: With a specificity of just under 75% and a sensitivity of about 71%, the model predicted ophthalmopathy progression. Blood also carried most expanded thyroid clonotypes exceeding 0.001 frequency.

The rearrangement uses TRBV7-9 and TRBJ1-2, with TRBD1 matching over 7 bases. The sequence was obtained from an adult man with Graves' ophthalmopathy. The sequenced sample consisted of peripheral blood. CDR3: CASSPTGTASGYTF. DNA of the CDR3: TGTGCCAGCAGCCCCACCGGGACAGCTTCTGGCTACACCTTC.